The source of this T cell receptor beta chain is a study of T cell responses to AZD1222 COVID-19 vaccine. Study results and limitations: Just a handful of people given AZD1222 tested seropositive at baseline. White British ancestry dominated among donors, who included more females, and clonal diversity was possibly underestimated. Vaccine-associated CD4 TCRs ranged over spike, dominating at 160-218 and 743-854. No repertoire was sampled before or during the peak T cell response, only after it.

For this clone: The antigen remains undetermined.

This CDR3 comprises 12 residues. Germline CDR1 and CDR2: MNHEY and SVGEGT. Trimming took 0 bases from V and 7 from J, leaving 6 bases between them. Generated by immunoSEQ multiplex PCR, the TCRdb table keeps only in-frame clones and is missing some. The data hold more than 65,000 clones, with around 85% observed a single time. This TCR was recovered from an adult in good health. This specimen was peripheral blood, taken on day 0 of AZD1222 vaccination. The rearrangement links TRBV6-2 or TRBV6-3 to TRBJ1-1; D gene uncertain. The CDR3: CASSYSGREAFF. The DNA for the CDR3 is TGTGCCAGCAGTTACTCAGGCCGTGAAGCTTTCTTT.